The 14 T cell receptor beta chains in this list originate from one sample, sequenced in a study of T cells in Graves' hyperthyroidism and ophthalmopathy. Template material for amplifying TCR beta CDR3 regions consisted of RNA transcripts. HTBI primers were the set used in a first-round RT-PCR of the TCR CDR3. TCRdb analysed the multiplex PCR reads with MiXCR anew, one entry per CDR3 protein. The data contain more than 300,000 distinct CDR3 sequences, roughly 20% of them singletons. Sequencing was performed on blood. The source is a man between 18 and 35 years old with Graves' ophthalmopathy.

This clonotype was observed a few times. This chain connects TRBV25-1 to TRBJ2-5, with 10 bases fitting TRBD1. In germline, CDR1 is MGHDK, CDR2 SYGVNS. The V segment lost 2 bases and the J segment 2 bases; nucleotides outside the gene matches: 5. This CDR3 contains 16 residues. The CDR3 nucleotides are TGTGCCAGCAGTGAACCGTGGACAGGGGGACAAGAGACCCAGTACTTC. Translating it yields CASSEPWTGGQETQYF.

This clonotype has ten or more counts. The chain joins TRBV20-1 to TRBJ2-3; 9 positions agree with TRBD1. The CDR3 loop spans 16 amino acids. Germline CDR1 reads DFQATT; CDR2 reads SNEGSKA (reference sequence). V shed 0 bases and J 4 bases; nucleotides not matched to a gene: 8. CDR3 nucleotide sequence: TGCAGTGCTAGAGAGTTTGGGACAGGGATTTCAGATACGCAGTATTTT. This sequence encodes CSAREFGTGISDTQYF.

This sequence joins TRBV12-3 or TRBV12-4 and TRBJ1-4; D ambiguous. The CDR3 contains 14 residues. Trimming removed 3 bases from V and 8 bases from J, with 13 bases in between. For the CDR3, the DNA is TGTGCCAGCAGTTTGGAAAGGGAGAGGGAAAAACTGTTTTTT. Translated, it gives CASSLEREREKLFF.

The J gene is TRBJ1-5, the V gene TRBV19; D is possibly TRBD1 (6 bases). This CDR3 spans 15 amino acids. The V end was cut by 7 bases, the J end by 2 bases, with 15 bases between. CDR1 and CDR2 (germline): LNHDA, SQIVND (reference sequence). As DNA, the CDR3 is TGTGCCAGTACCCCAAACAGGGATCGCAATCAGCCCCAGCATTTT. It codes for CASTPNRDRNQPQHF.

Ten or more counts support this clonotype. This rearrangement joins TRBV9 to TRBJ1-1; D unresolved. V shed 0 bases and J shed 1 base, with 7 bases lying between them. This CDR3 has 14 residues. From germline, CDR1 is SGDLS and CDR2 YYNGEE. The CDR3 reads CASSVGQANTEAFF. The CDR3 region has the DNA TGTGCCAGCAGCGTAGGCCAGGCGAACACTGAAGCTTTCTTT.

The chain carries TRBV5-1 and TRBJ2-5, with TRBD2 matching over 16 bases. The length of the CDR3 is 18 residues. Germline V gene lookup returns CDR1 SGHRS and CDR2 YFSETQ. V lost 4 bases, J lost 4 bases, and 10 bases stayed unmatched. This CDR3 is CASSGPGTSGGAGETQYF. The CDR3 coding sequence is TGCGCCAGCAGCGGTCCCGGGACTAGCGGGGGGGCCGGAGAGACCCAGTACTTC.

CDR3 bases: TGTGCCAGCAGTCCCCTCGGGAGTCCCCGAGCCAAAAACATTCAGTACTTC. Amino acids: CASSPLGSPRAKNIQYF. The J gene is TRBJ2-4, the V gene TRBV6-2 or TRBV6-3, with TRBD2 as a possible D gene (6 bases). In germline, CDR1 is MNHEY, CDR2 SVGEGT. The CDR3 extends over 17 amino acids. V lost 5 bases and J 0 bases, leaving 17 bases between the germline ends.

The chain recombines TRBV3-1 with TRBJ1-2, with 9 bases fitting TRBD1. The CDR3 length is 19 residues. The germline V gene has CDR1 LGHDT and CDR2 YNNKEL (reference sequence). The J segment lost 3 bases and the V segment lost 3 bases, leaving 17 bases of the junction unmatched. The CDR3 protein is CASSQTFGSQGAFDYGYTF. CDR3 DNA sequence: TGTGCCAGCAGCCAGACTTTTGGTTCACAGGGGGCTTTTGACTATGGCTACACCTTC.

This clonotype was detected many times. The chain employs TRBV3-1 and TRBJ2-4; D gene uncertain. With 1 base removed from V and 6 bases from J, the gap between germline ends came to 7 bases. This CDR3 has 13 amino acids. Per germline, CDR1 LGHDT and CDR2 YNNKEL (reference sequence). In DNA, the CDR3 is TGTGCCAGCAGCCAAGCCCTAGGAAACATTCAGTACTTC. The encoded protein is CASSQALGNIQYF.

Here the CDR3 DNA reads TGTGCCAGCAGCCAAGATTCCCGGACAGGGTCCTACGAGCAGTACTTC. This gives the protein CASSQDSRTGSYEQYF. The chain employs TRBV3-1 and TRBJ2-7; 8 nucleotides agree with TRBD1. Germline CDR1 LGHDT, CDR2 YNNKEL (reference sequence). This CDR3 comprises 16 residues. Trimming at V came to 0 bases and at J to 1 base, leaving 5 bases not matched to a gene.

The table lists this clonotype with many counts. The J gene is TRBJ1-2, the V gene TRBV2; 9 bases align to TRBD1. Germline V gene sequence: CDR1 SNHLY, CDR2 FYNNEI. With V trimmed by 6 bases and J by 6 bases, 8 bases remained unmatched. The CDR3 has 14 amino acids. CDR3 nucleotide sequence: TGTGCCAGCAGAGCTAACAGGGGGCGAGATGGCTACACCTTC. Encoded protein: CASRANRGRDGYTF.

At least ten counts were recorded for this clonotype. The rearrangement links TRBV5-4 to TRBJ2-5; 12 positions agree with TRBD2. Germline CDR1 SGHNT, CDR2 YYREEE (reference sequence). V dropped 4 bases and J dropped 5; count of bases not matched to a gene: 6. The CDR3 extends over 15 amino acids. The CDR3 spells CASSATSGGAETQYF. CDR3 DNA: TGTGCCAGCAGCGCGACTAGCGGGGGAGCGGAGACCCAGTACTTC.

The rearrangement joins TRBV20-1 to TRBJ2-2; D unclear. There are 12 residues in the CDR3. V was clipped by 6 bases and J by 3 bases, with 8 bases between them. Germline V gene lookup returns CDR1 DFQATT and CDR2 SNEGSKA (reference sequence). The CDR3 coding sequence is TGCAGTGCCCTCCGACACACCGGGGAGCTGTTTTTT. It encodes CSALRHTGELFF.

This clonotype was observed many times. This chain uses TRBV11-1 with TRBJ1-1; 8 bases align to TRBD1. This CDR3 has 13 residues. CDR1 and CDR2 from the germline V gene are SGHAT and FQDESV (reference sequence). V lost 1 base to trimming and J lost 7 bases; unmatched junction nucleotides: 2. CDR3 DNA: TGTGCCAGCAGCTTAGGGACAGGGCATGAAGCTTTCTTT. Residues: CASSLGTGHEAFF.